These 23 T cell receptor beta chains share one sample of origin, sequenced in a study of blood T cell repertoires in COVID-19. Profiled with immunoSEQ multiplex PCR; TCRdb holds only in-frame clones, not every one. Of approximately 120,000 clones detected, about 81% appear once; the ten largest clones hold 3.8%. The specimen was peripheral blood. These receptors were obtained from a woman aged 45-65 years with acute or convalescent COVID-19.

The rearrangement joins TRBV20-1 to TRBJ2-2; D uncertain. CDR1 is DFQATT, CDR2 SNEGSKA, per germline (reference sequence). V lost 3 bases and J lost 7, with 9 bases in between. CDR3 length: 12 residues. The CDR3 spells CSASPGGGELFF. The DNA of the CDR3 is TGCAGTGCTAGTCCCGGTGGCGGGGAGCTGTTTTTT.

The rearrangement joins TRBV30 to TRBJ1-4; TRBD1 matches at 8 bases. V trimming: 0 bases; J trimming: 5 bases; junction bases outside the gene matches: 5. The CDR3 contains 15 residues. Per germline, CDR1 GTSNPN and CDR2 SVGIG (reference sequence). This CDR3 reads CAWSVGTGGNEKLFF. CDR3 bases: TGTGCCTGGAGTGTCGGAACAGGGGGAAATGAAAAACTGTTTTTT.

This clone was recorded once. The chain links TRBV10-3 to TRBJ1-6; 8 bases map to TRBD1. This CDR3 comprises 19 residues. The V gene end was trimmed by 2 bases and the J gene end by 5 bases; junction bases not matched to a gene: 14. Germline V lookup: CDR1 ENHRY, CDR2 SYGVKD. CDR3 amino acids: CAISETLLGQGENNSPLHF. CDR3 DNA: TGTGCCATCAGTGAGACCTTATTAGGACAGGGTGAGAATAATTCACCCCTCCACTTT.

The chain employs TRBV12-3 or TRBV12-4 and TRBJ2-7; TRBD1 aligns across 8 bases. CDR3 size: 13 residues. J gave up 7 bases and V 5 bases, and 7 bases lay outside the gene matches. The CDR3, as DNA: TGTGCCAGCAGTCTATACAGGGGGTGGGAGCAGTACTTC. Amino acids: CASSLYRGWEQYF.

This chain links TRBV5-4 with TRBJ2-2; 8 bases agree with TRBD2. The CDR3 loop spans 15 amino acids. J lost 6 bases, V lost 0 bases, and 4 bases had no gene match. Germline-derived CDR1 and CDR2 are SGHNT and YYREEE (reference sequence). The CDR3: CASSLAGGLAGELFF. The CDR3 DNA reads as TGTGCCAGCAGCTTGGCGGGGGGGCTGGCCGGGGAGCTGTTTTTT.

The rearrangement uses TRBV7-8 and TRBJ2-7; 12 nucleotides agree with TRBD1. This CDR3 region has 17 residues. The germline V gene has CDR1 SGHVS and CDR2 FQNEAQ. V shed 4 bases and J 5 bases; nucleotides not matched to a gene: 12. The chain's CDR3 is CASSSKVPGQGANEQYF. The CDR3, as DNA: TGTGCCAGCAGCTCTAAGGTTCCGGGACAGGGGGCGAACGAGCAGTACTTC.

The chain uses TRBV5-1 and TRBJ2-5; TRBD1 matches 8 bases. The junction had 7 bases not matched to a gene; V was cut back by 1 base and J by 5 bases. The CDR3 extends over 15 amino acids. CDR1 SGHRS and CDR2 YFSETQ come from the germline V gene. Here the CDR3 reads CASSLLGTGPETQYF. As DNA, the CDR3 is TGCGCCAGCAGCTTGCTGGGGACAGGCCCTGAGACCCAGTACTTC.

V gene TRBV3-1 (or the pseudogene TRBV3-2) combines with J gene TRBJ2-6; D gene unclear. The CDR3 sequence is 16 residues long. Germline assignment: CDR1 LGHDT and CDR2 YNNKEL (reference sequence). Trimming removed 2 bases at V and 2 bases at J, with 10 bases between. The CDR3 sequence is CASSQTTGTGANVLTF. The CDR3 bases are TGTGCCAGCAGCCAAACCACGGGTACTGGGGCCAACGTCCTGACTTTC.

Here the CDR3 reads CASSPLRNTEAFF. CDR3 nucleotide sequence: TGCGCCAGCAGCCCCTTGAGGAACACTGAAGCTTTCTTT. This chain connects TRBV5-1 to TRBJ1-1; D remains unclear. There are 13 residues in the CDR3. Trimming pared 4 bases from V and 1 base from J, leaving 8 bases between. The germline V gene has CDR1 SGHRS and CDR2 YFSETQ. The complete variable domain, with remaining parts taken from reference TRBV5-1 and TRBJ1-1, reads KAGVTQTPRYLIKTRGQQVTLSCSPISGHRSVSWYQQTPGQGLQFLFEYFSETQRNKGNFPGRFSGRQFSNSRSEMNVSTLELGDSALYLCASSPLRNTEAFFGQGTRLTVV.

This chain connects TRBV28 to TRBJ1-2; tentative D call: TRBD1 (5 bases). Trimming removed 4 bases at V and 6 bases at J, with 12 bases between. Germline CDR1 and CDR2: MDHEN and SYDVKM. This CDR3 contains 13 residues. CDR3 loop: CASSSSWGDGYTF. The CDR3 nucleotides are TGTGCCAGCAGTTCCTCCTGGGGGGATGGCTACACCTTC.

The CDR3 here is CASSYAAGGSGYGYTF. The CDR3 DNA is TGTGCCAGCAGTTACGCGGCCGGAGGTTCGGGGTATGGCTACACCTTC. The V and J genes are TRBV6-5 and TRBJ1-2; D not resolved. CDR1 and CDR2 from the germline V gene are MNHEY and SVGAGI. The CDR3 covers 16 residues. Between the trimmed V and J ends, which lost 2 bases and 5 bases, there was a span of 18 bases.

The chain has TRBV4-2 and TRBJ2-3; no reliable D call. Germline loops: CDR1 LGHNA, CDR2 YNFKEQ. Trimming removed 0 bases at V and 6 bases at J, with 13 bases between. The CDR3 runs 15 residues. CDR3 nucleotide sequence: TGTGCCAGCAGCCAAGATGGAGAGGTGGTGGATACGCAGTATTTT. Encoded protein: CASSQDGEVVDTQYF.

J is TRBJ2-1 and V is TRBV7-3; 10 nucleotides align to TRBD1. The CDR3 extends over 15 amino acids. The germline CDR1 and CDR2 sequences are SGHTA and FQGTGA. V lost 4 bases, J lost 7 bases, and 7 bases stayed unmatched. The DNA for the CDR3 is TGTGCCAGCAGCTCCGACAGGGGGCGGTGGAATGAGCAGTTCTTC. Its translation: CASSSDRGRWNEQFF.

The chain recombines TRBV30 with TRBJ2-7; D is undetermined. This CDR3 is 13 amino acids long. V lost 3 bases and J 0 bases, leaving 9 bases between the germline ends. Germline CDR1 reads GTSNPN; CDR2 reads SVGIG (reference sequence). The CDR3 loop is CAWRAPSSYEQYF. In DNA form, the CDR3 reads TGTGCCTGGAGGGCCCCTAGCTCCTACGAGCAGTACTTC.

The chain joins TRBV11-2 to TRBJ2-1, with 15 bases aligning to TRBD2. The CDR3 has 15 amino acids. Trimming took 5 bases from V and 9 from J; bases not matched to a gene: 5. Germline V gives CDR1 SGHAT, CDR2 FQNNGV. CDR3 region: CASSRGTSGRSEQFF. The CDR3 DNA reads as TGTGCCAGCAGCCGCGGGACTAGCGGGAGGAGTGAGCAGTTCTTC.

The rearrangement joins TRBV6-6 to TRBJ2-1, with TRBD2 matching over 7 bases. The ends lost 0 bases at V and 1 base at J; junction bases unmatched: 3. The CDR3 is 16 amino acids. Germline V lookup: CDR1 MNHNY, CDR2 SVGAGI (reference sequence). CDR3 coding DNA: TGTGCCAGCAGTTACTCTCTGGGAGGGTCCTACAATGAGCAGTTCTTC. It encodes CASSYSLGGSYNEQFF.

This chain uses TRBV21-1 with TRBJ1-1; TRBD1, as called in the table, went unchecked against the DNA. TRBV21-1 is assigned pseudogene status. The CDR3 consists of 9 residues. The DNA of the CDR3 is TGTGCCAGCAGCAAGGGCCTCCTCTTT. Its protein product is CASSKGLLF.

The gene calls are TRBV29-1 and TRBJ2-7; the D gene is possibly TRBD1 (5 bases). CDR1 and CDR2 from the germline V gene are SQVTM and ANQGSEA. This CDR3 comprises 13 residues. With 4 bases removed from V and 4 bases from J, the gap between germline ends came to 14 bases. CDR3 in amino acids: CSVVKGPFYEQYF. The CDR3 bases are TGCAGCGTTGTCAAGGGGCCATTTTACGAGCAGTACTTC.

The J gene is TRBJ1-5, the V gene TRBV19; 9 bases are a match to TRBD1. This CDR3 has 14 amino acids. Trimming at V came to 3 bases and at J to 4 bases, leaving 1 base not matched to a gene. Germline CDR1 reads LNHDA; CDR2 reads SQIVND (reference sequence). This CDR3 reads CASSMGTGNQPQHF. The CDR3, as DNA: TGTGCCAGTAGTATGGGGACAGGGAATCAGCCCCAGCATTTT.

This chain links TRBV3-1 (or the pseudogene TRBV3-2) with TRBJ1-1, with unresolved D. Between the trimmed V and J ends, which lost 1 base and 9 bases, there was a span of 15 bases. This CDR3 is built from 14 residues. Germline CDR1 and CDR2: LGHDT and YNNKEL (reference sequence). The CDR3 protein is CASSQGQVLSQAFF. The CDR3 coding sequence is TGTGCCAGCAGCCAAGGCCAGGTACTTTCGCAAGCTTTCTTT.

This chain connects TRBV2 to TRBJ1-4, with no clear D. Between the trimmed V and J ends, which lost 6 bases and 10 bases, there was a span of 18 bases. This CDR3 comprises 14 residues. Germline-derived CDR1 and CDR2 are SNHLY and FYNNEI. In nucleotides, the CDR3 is TGTGCCAGCAGATTAGAGACTGCCGAGAGAAAACTGTTTTTT. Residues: CASRLETAERKLFF.

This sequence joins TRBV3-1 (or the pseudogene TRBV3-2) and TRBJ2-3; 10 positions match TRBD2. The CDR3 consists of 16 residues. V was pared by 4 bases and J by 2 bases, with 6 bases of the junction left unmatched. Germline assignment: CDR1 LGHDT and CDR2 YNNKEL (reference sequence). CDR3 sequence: CASSLSAGGPTDTQYF. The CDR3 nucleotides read TGTGCCAGCAGCCTCTCAGCGGGGGGGCCCACAGATACGCAGTATTTT.

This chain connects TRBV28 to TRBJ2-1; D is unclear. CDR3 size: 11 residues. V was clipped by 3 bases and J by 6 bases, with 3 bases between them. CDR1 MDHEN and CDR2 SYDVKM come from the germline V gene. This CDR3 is CASSLANEQFF. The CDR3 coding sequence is TGTGCCAGCAGTTTGGCCAATGAGCAGTTCTTC.